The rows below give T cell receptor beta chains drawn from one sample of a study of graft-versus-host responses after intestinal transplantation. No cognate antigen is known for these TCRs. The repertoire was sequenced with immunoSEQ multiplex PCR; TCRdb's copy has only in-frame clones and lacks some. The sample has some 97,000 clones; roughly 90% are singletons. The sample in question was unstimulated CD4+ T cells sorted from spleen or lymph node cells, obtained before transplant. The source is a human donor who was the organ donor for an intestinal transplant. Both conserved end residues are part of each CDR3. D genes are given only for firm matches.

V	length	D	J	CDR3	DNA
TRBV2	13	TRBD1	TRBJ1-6	CATTGQGGSPLHF	TGTGCCACAACGGGACAGGGGGGTTCACCCCTCCACTTT
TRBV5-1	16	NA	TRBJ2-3	CASSKGGGIGTDTQYF	TGCGCCAGCAGCAAGGGAGGAGGGATCGGCACAGATACGCAGTATTTT
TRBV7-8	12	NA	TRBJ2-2	CASSSRARELFF	TGTGCCAGCAGCTCTCGGGCCCGGGAGCTGTTTTTT
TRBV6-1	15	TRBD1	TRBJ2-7	CASRPSRGSSYEQYF	TGTGCCAGCAGACCCTCCAGGGGGAGTTCCTACGAGCAGTACTTC
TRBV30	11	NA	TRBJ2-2	CAWRLRGELFF	TGTGCCTGGCGGTTGAGGGGGGAGCTGTTTTTT
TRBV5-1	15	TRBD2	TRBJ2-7	CASSLSGELSYEQYF	TGCGCCAGCAGCTTGAGCGGGGAACTCTCCTACGAGCAGTACTTC
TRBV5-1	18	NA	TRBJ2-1	CASSLFPPQGLVYNEQFF	TGCGCCAGCAGCTTGTTCCCCCCTCAGGGGCTCGTCTACAATGAGCAGTTCTTC
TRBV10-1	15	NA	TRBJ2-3	CASSRTSGGSDTQYF	TGCGCCAGCAGTAGGACATCGGGGGGCTCGGATACGCAGTATTTT
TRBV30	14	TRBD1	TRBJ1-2	CAWGTGGYNYGYTF	TGTGCCTGGGGGACAGGGGGGTATAACTATGGCTACACCTTC
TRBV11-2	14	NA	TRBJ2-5	CASSRGYTPETQYF	TGTGCCAGCAGTCGCGGGTATACACCAGAGACCCAGTACTTC
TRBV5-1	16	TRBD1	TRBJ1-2	CASSSSRPGQTYGYTF	TGCGCCAGCAGTTCCTCCAGACCGGGACAGACCTATGGCTACACCTTC